Sequencing of this TCR beta chain was carried out in a study of cytomegalovirus exposure and HLA in healthy donors. Study conclusions and caveats: Available immune exposure information covered CMV serostatus only.

The CDR3 is 14 residues long. Germline V gene lookup returns CDR1 SEHNR and CDR2 FQNEAQ (reference sequence). With 4 bases removed from V and 1 base from J, the gap between germline ends came to 7 bases. Researchers ran the PCR with 60 Vbeta and 13 Jbeta primers. Using immunoSEQ multiplex PCR, the repertoire was profiled, and TCRdb retains in-frame clones only, with some absent. Here the sample spans 150,000 to 160,000 clones, roughly 80% being singletons. About this clone itself: Its antigen remains unidentified.

This clonotype originated in a man aged 30-40 years in good health and CMV-seropositive. The J gene is TRBJ1-4, the V gene TRBV7-9, with D maybe TRBD1 (5 bases). The specimen was PBMCs. The chain's CDR3 is CASSSQGTNEKLFF. CDR3 sequence (DNA): TGTGCCAGCAGCTCGCAGGGAACTAATGAAAAACTGTTTTTT.